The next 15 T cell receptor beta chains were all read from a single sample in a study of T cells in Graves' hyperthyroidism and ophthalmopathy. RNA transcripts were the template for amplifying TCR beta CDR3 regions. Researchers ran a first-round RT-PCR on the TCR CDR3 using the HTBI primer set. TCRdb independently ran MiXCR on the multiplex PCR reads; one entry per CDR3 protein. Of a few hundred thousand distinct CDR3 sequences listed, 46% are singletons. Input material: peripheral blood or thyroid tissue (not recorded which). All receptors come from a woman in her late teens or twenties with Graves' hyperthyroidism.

The CDR3 region has the DNA TGTGCCACCAGCACCGAAGGGACCAAAAACATTCAGTACTTC. This codes for CATSTEGTKNIQYF. The gene calls are TRBV15 and TRBJ2-4; D remains ambiguous. CDR1 is LNHNV and CDR2 is YYDKDF in the germline V gene (reference sequence). Trimming shortened V by 4 bases and J by 2 bases, and 9 bases separated the two germline ends. CDR3 size: 14 residues.

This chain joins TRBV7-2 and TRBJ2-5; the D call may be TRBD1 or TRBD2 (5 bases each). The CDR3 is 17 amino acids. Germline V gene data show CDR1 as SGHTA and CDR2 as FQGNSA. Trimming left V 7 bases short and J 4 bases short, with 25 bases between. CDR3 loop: CASTAYPVGAEGETQYF. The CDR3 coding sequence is TGTGCCAGCACCGCGTACCCGGTCGGGGCTGAGGGAGAGACCCAGTACTTC.

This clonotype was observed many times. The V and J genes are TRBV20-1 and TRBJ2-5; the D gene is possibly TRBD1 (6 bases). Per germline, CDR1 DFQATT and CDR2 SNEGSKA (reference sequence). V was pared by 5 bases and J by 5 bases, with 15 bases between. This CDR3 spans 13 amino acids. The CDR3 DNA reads TGCAGTGCTTACCCAGGGGTTCTGGAGACCCAGTACTTC. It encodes CSAYPGVLETQYF.

CDR3 amino acids: CASSQDSREYNEQFF. DNA of the CDR3: TGCGCCAGCAGCCAAGATTCGCGGGAGTACAATGAGCAGTTCTTC. The chain has TRBV4-3 and TRBJ2-6, with TRBD2 matching 7 bases. The end of the DNA fits TRBJ2-1 better, so the J call may be wrong. CDR1 and CDR2 (germline): LGHNA, YSLEER. The CDR3 is 15 residues long.

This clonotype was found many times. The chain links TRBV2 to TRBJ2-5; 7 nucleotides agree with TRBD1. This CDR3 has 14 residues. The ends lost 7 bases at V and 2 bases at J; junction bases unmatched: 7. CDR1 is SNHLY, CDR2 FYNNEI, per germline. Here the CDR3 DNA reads TGTGCCAGCAACAGGGGCGGAGGTCAAGAGACCCAGTACTTC. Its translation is CASNRGGGQETQYF.

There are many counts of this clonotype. The CDR3 loop is CASSLAGRLHEQYF. DNA of the CDR3: TGTGCCAGCAGCTTAGCGGGACGGCTCCACGAGCAGTACTTC. J is TRBJ2-7 and V is TRBV7-2; tentatively, D is TRBD1 or TRBD2 (5 bases each). The CDR3 has 14 residues. CDR1 and CDR2 from the germline V gene are SGHTA and FQGNSA. Trimming took off 0 bases at V and 5 bases at J, with 11 bases between the two ends.

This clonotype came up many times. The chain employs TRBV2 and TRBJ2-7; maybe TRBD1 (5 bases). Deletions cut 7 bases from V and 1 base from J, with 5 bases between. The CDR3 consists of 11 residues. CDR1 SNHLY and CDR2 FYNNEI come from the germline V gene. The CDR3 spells CASTGSYEQYF. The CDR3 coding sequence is TGTGCCAGCACAGGGTCCTACGAGCAGTACTTC.

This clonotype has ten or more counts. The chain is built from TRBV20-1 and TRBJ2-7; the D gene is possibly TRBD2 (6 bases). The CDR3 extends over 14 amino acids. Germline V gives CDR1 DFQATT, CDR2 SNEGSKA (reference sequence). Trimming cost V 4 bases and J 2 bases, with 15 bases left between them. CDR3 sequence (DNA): TGCAGTGCTATGGCGCGCGGGACCACCTACGAGCAGTACTTC. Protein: CSAMARGTTYEQYF.

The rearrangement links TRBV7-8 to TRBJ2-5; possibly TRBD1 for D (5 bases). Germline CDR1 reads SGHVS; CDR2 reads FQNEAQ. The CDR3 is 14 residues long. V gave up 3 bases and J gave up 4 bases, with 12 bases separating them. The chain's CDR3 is CASSFSAGPETQYF. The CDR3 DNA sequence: TGTGCCAGCAGCTTCAGTGCAGGGCCAGAGACCCAGTACTTC.

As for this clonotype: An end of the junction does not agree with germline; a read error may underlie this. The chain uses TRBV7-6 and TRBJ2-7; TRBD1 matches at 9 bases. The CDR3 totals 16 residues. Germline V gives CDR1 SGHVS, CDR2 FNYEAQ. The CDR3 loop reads CPSSSTGTGTPYEQYF. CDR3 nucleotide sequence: TGTCCCAGCAGCTCCACCGGGACAGGGACCCCCTACGAGCAGTACTTC.

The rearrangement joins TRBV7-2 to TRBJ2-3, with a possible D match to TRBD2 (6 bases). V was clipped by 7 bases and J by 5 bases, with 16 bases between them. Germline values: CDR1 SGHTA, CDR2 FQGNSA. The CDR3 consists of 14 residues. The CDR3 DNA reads TGTGCCAGCATGGACGGGACTGTGGTAGATACGCAGTATTTT. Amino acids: CASMDGTVVDTQYF.

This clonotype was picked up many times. The CDR3 region has the DNA TGTGCCAGCAGGACCGACTTAGGGAACACCGGGGAGCTGTTTTTT. Translating gives CASRTDLGNTGELFF. The rearrangement uses TRBV7-6 and TRBJ2-2; D is ambiguous. The V end was cut by 6 bases, the J end by 1 base, with 12 bases between. This CDR3 has 15 amino acids. CDR1 is SGHVS and CDR2 is FNYEAQ in the germline V gene.

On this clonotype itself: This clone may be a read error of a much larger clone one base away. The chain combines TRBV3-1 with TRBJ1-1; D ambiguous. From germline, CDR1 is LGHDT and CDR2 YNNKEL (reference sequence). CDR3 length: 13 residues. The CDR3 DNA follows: TGTGCCAACAGCCGGAGGGAGAGCACTGAAGCTTTCTTT. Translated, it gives CANSRRESTEAFF.

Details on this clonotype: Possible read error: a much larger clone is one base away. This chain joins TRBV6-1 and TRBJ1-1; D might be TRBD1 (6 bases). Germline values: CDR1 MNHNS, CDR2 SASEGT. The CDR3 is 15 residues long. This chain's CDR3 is CAISETYREGTEAFF. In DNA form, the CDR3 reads TGTGCCATCAGTGAAACCTACAGGGAAGGCACTGAAGCTTTCTTT.

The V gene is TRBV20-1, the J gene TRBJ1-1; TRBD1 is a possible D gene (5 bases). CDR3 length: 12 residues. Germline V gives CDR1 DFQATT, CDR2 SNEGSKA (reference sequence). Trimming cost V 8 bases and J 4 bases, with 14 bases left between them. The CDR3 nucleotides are TGCAGTCCCATGGGAAGGGGCACTGAAGCTTTCTTT. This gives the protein CSPMGRGTEAFF.